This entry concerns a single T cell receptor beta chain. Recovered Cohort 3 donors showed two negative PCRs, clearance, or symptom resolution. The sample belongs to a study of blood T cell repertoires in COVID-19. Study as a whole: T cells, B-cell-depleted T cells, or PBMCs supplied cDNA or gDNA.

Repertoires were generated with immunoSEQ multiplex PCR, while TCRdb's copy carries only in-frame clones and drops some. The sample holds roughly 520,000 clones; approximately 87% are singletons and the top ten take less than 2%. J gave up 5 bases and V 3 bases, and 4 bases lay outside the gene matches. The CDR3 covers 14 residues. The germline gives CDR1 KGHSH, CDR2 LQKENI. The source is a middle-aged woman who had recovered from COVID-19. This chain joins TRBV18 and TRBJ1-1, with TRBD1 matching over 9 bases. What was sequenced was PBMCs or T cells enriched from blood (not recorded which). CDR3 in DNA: TGTGCCAGCTCACCTGACAGGGGGTGGACTGAAGCTTTCTTT. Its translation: CASSPDRGWTEAFF.